Following are 13 T cell receptor beta chains from one sample sequenced in a study of long-term antiretroviral therapy in people with HIV. The libraries were made with immunoSEQ v3.0 at survey level. TCRdb keeps only in-frame clones here, not all; method: immunoSEQ multiplex PCR. The data hold just over 35,000 clones, with around 80% observed a single time. Sample: unsorted PBMCs, taken 0.6 years after starting antiretroviral therapy. These receptors came from a man aged 18 to 29 with HIV.

V gene TRBV2 combines with J gene TRBJ2-1; TRBD2 matches at 8 bases. Germline V CDR1 and CDR2: SNHLY, FYNNEI. The CDR3 has 15 amino acids. V lost 0 bases to trimming and J lost 9 bases; unmatched junction nucleotides: 7. The CDR3 loop is CASSEALRTSSEQFF. The CDR3 DNA reads as TGTGCCAGCAGTGAAGCGCTTCGGACTAGCAGTGAGCAGTTCTTC.

The gene calls are TRBV27 and TRBJ1-1; a possible D gene is TRBD1 (5 bases). V was clipped by 4 bases and J by 4 bases, with 7 bases between them. Germline CDR1 is MNHEY and CDR2 is SMNVEV (reference sequence). This CDR3 has 12 residues. The CDR3, as DNA: TGTGCCAGCAGTTATGGGGGCACTGAAGCTTTCTTT. It encodes CASSYGGTEAFF.

The V gene is TRBV27, the J gene TRBJ2-7; 10 bases match TRBD1. The CDR3 is 14 amino acids. J gave up 3 bases and V 5 bases, and 4 bases lay outside the gene matches. CDR1 and CDR2 (germline): MNHEY, SMNVEV (reference sequence). The CDR3 DNA follows: TGTGCCAGCAGTCCGCGGACAGGGGGCTACGAGCAGTACTTC. This encodes CASSPRTGGYEQYF.

This chain links TRBV27 with TRBJ2-1, with D unresolved. CDR3 length: 16 amino acids. Germline CDR1 MNHEY, CDR2 SMNVEV (reference sequence). Trimming left V 1 base short and J 8 bases short, with 18 bases between. CDR3 sequence (DNA): TGTGCCAGCAGTTTATTGGCCGGACGTAGGTGGCATGAGCAGTTCTTC. Protein sequence: CASSLLAGRRWHEQFF.

This chain links TRBV29-1 with TRBJ2-1; D call uncertain. Germline CDR1 and CDR2: SQVTM and ANQGSEA. This CDR3 region has 14 residues. The V gene lost 3 bases and the J gene lost 0 bases, with 9 bases spanning the gap. This chain's CDR3 is CSVDPRGSYNEQFF. The CDR3 DNA reads TGCAGCGTTGACCCGCGCGGCTCCTACAATGAGCAGTTCTTC.

The rearrangement links TRBV9 to TRBJ2-7; a weak D match, TRBD1 (7 bases). Trimming stripped 0 bases from V and 5 bases from J, with 21 bases between. The CDR3 is made up of 17 amino acids. From germline, CDR1 is SGDLS and CDR2 YYNGEE. CDR3 DNA sequence: TGTGCCAGCAGCGTAGCCTTCGGGTCAGGGGGGAGGAACGAGCAGTACTTC. The encoded protein is CASSVAFGSGGRNEQYF.

J is TRBJ2-6 and V is TRBV10-2; D could derive from TRBD1 or TRBD2 (5 bases each). Per germline, CDR1 WSHSY and CDR2 SAAADI. V lost 2 bases to trimming and J lost 2 bases, with 10 bases between them. The CDR3 consists of 16 residues. The CDR3 DNA reads TGCGCCAGCAGTGAGCCGAGGGGTGCTGGGGCCAACGTCCTGACTTTC. Translating gives CASSEPRGAGANVLTF.

The chain is built from TRBV7-9 and TRBJ2-1, with TRBD2 matching 10 bases. J gave up 4 bases and V 0 bases, and 6 bases lay outside the gene matches. This CDR3 is 17 amino acids long. From germline, CDR1 is SEHNR and CDR2 FQNEAQ (reference sequence). CDR3 in amino acids: CASSLAASGSIYNEQFF. The CDR3 region has the DNA TGTGCCAGCAGCTTAGCGGCTAGCGGGAGCATATACAATGAGCAGTTCTTC.

This sequence joins TRBV18 and TRBJ2-1; 10 nucleotides match TRBD2. This CDR3 comprises 15 residues. V gave up 5 bases and J gave up 7 bases; unmatched junction bases: 8. In germline, CDR1 is KGHSH, CDR2 LQKENI. The CDR3 DNA reads TGTGCCAGCTCATCAGCGGGAGGGTTTGGGAATGAGCAGTTCTTC. It is translated as CASSSAGGFGNEQFF.

The J gene is TRBJ2-1, the V gene TRBV2; the match to TRBD2 covers 12 bases. Germline V lookup: CDR1 SNHLY, CDR2 FYNNEI. This CDR3 contains 14 residues. Losses at the gene ends were 8 bases for V and 8 bases for J; bases not matched to a gene: 7. CDR3 sequence: CASDRLAGVDEQFF. As DNA, the CDR3 is TGTGCCAGCGACCGACTAGCGGGAGTTGATGAGCAGTTCTTC.

This clone was counted a single time. The gene calls are TRBV28 and TRBJ2-2; D is ambiguous. Per the germline V gene, CDR1 is MDHEN and CDR2 is SYDVKM. This CDR3 is built from 12 residues. V lost 11 bases and J 5 bases, leaving 12 bases between the germline ends. CDR3 nucleotide sequence: TGTGCCTACGAAACAAGAACCGGGGAGCTGTTTTTT. It codes for CAYETRTGELFF.

This clone was seen once. The chain employs TRBV5-1 and TRBJ2-5; D is uncertain. The CDR3 contains 16 residues. Trimming took off 0 bases at V and 5 bases at J, with 17 bases between the two ends. Germline V gene lookup returns CDR1 SGHRS and CDR2 YFSETQ. CDR3 sequence (DNA): TGCGCCAGCAGCTTGGGGAGTGGTAGCCGTGAGGAGACCCAGTACTTC. This sequence encodes CASSLGSGSREETQYF.

The V gene is TRBV10-1, the J gene TRBJ1-5; possibly TRBD1 for D (6 bases). Deletions cut 8 bases from V and 0 bases from J, with 14 bases between. This CDR3 is built from 15 residues. Germline-derived CDR1 and CDR2 are WNHNN and SYGVQD (reference sequence). CDR3 DNA: TGCGCCAGCCCAGAGGGGGTATATAGCAATCAGCCCCAGCATTTT. It codes for CASPEGVYSNQPQHF.